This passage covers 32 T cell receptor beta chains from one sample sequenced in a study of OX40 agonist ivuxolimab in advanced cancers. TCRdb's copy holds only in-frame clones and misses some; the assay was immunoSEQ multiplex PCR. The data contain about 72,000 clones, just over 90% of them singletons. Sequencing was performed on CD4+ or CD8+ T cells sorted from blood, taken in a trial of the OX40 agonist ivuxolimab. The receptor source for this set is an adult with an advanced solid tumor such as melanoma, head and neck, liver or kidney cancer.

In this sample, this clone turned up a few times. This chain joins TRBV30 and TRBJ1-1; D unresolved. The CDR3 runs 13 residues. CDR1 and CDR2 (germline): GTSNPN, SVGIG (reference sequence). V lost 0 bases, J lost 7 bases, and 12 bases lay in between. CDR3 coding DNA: TGTGCCTGGAGTGTACAAGGTGTCGGTGAAGCTTTCTTT. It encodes CAWSVQGVGEAFF. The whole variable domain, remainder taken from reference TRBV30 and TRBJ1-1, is SQTIHQWPATLVQPVGSPLSLECTVEGTSNPNLYWYRQAAGRGLQLLFYSVGIGQISSEVPQNLSASRPQDRQFILSSKKLLLSDSGFYLCAWSVQGVGEAFFGQGTRLTVV.

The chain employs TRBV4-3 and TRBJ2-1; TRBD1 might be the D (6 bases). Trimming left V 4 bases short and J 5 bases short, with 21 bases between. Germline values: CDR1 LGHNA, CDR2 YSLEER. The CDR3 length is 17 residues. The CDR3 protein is CASSLLRGGPHNNEQFF. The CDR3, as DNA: TGCGCCAGCAGCCTCTTACGAGGGGGACCTCATAACAATGAGCAGTTCTTC.

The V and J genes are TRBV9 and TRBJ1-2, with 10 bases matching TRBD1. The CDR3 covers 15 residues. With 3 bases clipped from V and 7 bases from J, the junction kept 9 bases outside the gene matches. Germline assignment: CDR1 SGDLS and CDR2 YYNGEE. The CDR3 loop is CASSAPGQGFSGYTF. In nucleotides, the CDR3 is TGTGCCAGCAGCGCTCCGGGACAGGGGTTCTCTGGCTACACCTTC.

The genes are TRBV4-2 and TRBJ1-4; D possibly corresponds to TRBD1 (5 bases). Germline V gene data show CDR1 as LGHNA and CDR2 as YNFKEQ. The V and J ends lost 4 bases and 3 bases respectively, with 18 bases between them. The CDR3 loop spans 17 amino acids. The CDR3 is CASSPVTVRVPNEKLFF. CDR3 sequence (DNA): TGTGCCAGCAGCCCCGTAACCGTCAGGGTCCCTAATGAAAAACTGTTTTTT.

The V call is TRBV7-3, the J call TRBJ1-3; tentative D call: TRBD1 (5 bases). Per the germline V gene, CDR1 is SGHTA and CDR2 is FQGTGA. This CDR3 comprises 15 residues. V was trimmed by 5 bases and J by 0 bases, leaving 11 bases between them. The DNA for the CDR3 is TGTGCCAGCAGCAGGGACGCGAGCTCTGGAAACACCATATATTTT. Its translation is CASSRDASSGNTIYF.

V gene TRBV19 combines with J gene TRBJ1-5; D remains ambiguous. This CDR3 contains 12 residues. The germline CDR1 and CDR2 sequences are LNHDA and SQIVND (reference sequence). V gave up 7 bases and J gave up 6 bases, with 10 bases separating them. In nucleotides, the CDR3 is TGTGCCAGTAACCATGGCGTTCAGCCCCAGCATTTT. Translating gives CASNHGVQPQHF.

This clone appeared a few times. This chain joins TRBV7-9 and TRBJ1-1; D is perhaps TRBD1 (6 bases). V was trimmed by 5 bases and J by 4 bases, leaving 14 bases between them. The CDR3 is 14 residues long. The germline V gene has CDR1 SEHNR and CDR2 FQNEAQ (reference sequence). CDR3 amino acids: CASSTGLKGTEAFF. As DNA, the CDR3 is TGTGCCAGCAGCACAGGGTTGAAGGGCACTGAAGCTTTCTTT.

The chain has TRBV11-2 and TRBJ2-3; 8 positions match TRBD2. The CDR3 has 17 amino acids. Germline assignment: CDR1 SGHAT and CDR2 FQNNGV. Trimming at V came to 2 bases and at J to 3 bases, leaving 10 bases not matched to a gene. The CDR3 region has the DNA TGTGCCAGCAGCTTACCCGTAGCGGGATTGGCGACAGATACGCAGTATTTT. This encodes CASSLPVAGLATDTQYF.

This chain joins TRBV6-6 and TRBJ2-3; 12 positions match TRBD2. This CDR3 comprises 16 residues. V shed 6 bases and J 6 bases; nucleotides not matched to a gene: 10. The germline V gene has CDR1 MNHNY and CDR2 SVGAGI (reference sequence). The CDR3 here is CASRLPLAGGLDTQYF. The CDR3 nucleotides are TGTGCCAGCAGACTCCCACTAGCGGGGGGCCTCGATACGCAGTATTTT.

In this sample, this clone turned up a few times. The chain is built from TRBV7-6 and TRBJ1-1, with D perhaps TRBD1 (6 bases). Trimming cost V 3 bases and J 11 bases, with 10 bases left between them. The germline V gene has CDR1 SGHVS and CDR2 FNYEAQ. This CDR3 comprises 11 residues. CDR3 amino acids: CASSFGGEAFF. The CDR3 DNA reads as TGTGCCAGCAGCTTCGGGGGCGAGGCTTTCTTT.

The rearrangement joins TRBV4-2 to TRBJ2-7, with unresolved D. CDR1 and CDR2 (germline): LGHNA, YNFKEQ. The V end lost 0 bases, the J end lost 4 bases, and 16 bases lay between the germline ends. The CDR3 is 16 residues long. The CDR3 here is CASSQEVQALKYEQYF. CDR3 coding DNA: TGTGCCAGCAGCCAAGAGGTGCAAGCGTTGAAGTACGAGCAGTACTTC.

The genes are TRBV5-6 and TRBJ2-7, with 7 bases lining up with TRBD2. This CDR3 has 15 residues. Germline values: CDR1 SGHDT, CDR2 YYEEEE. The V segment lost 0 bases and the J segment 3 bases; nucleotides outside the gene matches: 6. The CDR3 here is CASSLGGGGYYEQYF. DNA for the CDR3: TGTGCCAGCAGCTTGGGCGGGGGAGGGTACTACGAGCAGTACTTC.

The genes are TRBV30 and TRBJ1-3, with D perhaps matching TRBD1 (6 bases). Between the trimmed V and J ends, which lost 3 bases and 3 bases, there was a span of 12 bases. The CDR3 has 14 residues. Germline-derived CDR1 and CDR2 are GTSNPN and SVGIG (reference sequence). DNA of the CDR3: TGTGCCTGGAGGTCGGGGGGCAGTGGAAACACCATATATTTT. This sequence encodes CAWRSGGSGNTIYF.

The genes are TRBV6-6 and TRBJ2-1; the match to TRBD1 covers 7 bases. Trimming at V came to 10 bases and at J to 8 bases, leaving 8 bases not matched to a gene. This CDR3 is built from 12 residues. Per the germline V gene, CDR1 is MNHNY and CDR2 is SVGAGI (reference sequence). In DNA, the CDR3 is TGTGCCACTCAAACAGGGGAGCATGAGCAGTTCTTC. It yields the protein CATQTGEHEQFF.

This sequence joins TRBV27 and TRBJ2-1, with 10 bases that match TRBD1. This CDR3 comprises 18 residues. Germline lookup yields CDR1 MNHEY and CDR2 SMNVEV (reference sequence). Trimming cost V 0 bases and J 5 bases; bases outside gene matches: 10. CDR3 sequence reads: CASSLSGSVGTGDNEQFF. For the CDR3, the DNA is TGTGCCAGCAGTTTATCGGGGTCGGTGGGGACAGGGGACAATGAGCAGTTCTTC.

CDR3 sequence (DNA): TGTGCCAGCAGTTTAACGAATAGCTACGAGCAGTACTTC. It is translated as CASSLTNSYEQYF. The chain employs TRBV27 and TRBJ2-7; D not certain. Per germline, CDR1 MNHEY and CDR2 SMNVEV (reference sequence). The CDR3 covers 13 residues. The V end was cut by 2 bases, the J end by 3 bases, with 8 bases between.

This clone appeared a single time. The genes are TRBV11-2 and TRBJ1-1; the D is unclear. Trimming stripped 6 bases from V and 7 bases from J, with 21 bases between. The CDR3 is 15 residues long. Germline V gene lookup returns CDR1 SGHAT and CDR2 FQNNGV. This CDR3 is CASRNEAQAVNEAFF. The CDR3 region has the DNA TGTGCCAGCAGGAACGAGGCCCAGGCCGTGAATGAAGCTTTCTTT. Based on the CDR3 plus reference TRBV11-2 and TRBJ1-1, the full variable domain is EAGVAQSPRYKIIEKRQSVAFWCNPISGHATLYWYQQILGQGPKLLIQFQNNGVVDDSQLPKDRFSAERLKGVDSTLKIQPAKLEDSAVYLCASRNEAQAVNEAFFGQGTRLTVV.

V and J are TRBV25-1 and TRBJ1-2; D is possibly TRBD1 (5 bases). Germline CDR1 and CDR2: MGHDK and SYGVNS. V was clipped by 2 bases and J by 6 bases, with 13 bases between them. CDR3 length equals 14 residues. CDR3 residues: CASSEVRDQDGYTF. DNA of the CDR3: TGTGCCAGCAGTGAAGTCAGGGATCAGGATGGCTACACCTTC.

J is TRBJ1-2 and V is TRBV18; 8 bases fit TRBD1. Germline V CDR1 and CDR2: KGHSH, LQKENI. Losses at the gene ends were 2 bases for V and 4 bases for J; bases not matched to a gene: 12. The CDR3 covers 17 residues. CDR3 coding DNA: TGTGCCAGCTCACCATCGCCCGGGAAGACAGGGGCCTATGGCTACACCTTC. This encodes CASSPSPGKTGAYGYTF.

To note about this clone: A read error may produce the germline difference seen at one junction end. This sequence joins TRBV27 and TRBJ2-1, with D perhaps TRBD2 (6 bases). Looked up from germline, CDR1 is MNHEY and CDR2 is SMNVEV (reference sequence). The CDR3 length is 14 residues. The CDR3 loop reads CASSISTGVNEQFF. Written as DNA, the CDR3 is TGTGCCAGCAGTATATCGACGGGAGTCAATGAGCAGTTCTTC.

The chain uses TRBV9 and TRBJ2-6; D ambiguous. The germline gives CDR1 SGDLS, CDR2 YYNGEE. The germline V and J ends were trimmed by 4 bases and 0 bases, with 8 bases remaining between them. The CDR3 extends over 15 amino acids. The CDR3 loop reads CASSTDGSGANVLTF. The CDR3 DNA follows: TGTGCCAGCAGCACAGACGGCTCTGGGGCCAACGTCCTGACTTTC.

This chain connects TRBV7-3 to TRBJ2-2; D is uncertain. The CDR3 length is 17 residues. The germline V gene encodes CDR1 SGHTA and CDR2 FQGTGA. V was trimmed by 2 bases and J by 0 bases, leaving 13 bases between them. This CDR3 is CASSLYPSSSNTGELFF. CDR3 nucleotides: TGTGCCAGCAGCTTATATCCTAGTTCTTCGAACACCGGGGAGCTGTTTTTT.

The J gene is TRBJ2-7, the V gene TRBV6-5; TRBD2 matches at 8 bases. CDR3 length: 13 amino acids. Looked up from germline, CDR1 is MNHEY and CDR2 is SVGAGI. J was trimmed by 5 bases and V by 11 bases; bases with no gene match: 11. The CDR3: CAGSAGGLHEQYF. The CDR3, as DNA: TGTGCCGGGTCCGCGGGAGGCTTGCACGAGCAGTACTTC.

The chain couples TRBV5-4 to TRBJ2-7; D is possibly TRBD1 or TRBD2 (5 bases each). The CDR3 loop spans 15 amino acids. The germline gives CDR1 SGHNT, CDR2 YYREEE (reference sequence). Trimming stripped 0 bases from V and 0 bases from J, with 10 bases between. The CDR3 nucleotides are TGTGCCAGCAGCTTGGGGTTCGGGGCCTCCTACGAGCAGTACTTC. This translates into CASSLGFGASYEQYF.

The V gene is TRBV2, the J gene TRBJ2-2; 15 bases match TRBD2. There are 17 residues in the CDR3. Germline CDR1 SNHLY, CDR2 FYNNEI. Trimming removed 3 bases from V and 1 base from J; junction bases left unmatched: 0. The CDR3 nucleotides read TGTGCCAGCAGTGAGGGACTAGCGGGAGGGAACACCGGGGAGCTGTTTTTT. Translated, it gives CASSEGLAGGNTGELFF.

Written as DNA, the CDR3 is TGTGCCAGCAGCTTTAGAAACGGGGGGTCTGGGGCCAACGTCCTGACTTTC. Protein product: CASSFRNGGSGANVLTF. The rearrangement links TRBV5-4 to TRBJ2-6, with 7 nucleotides matching TRBD2. This CDR3 contains 17 residues. V lost 2 bases and J lost 1; bases outside the gene matches: 6. The germline CDR1 and CDR2 sequences are SGHNT and YYREEE (reference sequence).

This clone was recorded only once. The DNA for the CDR3 is TGTGCCACCAGCAGCCCAAACGGGTCTCTGACGGCCCAGTACTTC. This translates into CATSSPNGSLTAQYF. The chain combines TRBV15 with TRBJ2-5; D is unresolved. The germline V and J ends were trimmed by 3 bases and 9 bases, with 20 bases remaining between them. Germline CDR1 LNHNV, CDR2 YYDKDF (reference sequence). The CDR3 covers 15 residues. Filled out from reference TRBV15 and TRBJ2-5, the complete variable domain reads DAMVIQNPRYQVTQFGKPVTLSCSQTLNHNVMYWYQQKSSQAPKLLFHYYDKDFNNEADTPDNFQSRRPNTSFCFLDIRSPGLGDTAMYLCATSSPNGSLTAQYFGPGTRLLVL.

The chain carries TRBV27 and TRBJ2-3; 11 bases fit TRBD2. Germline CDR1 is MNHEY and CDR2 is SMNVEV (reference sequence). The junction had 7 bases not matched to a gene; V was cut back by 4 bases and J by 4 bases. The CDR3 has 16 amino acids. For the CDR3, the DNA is TGTGCCAGCAGTTCTATAGCGGGGGGGGTATCAGATACGCAGTATTTT. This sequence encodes CASSSIAGGVSDTQYF.

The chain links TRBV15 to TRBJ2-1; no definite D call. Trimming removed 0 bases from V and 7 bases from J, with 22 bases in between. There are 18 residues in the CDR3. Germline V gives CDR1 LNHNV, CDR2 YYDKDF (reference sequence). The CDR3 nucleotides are TGTGCCACCAGCAGAGAGAGTGGTATAGACCCCCGAGGTAATGAGCAGTTCTTC. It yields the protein CATSRESGIDPRGNEQFF.

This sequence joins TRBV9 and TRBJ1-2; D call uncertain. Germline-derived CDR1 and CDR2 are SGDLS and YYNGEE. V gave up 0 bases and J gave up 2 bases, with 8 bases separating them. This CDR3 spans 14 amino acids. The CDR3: CASSVASANYGYTF. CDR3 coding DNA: TGTGCCAGCAGCGTAGCGTCAGCAAACTATGGCTACACCTTC. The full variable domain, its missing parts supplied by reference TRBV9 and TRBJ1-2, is DSGVTQTPKHLITATGQRVTLRCSPRSGDLSVYWYQQSLDQGLQFLIQYYNGEERAKGNILERFSAQQFPDLHSELNLSSLELGDSALYFCASSVASANYGYTFGSGTRLTVV.

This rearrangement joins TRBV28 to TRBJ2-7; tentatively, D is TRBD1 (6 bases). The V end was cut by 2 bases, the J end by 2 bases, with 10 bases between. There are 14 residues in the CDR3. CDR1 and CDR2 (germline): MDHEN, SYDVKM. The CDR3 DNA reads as TGTGCCAGCAGTTTACTGGGACAAGCCTACGAGCAGTACTTC. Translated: CASSLLGQAYEQYF.

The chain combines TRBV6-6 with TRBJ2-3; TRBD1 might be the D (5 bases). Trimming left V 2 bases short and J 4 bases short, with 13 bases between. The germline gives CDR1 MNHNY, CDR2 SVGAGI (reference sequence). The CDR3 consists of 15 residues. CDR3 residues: CASSYGAGIADTQYF. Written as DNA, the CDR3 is TGTGCCAGCAGTTACGGGGCTGGGATTGCAGATACGCAGTATTTT.